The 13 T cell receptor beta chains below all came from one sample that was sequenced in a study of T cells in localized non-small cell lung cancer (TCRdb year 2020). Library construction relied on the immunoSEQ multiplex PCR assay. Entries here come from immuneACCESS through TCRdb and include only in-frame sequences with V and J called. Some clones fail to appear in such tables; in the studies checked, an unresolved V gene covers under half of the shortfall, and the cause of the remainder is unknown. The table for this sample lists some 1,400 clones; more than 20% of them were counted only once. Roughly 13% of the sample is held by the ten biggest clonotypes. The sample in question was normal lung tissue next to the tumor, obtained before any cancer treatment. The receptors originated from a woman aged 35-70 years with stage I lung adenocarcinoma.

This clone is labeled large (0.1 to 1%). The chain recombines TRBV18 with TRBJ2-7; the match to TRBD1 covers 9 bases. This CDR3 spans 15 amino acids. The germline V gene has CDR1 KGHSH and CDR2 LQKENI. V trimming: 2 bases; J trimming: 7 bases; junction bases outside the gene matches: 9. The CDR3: CASSPIGTGGGEQYF. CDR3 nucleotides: TGTGCCAGCTCACCAATAGGCACAGGGGGCGGTGAGCAGTACTTC. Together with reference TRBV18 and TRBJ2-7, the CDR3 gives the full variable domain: NAGVMQNPRHLVRRRGQEARLRCSPMKGHSHVYWYRQLPEEGLKFMVYLQKENIIDESGMPKERFSAEFPKEGPSILRIQQVVRGDSAAYFCASSPIGTGGGEQYFGPGTRLTVT.

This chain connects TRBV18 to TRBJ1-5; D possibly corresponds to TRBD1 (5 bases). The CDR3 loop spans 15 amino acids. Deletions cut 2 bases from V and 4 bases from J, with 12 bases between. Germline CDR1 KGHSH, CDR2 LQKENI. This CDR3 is CASSPGAAPNQPQHF. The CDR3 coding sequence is TGTGCCAGCTCACCAGGGGCGGCACCAAATCAGCCCCAGCATTTT. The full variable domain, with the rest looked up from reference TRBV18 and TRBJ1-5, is NAGVMQNPRHLVRRRGQEARLRCSPMKGHSHVYWYRQLPEEGLKFMVYLQKENIIDESGMPKERFSAEFPKEGPSILRIQQVVRGDSAAYFCASSPGAAPNQPQHFGDGTRLSIL.

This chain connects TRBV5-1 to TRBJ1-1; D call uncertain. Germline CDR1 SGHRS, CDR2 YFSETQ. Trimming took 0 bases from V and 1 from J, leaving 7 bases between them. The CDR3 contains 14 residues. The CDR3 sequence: CASSLEGRNTEAFF. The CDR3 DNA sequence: TGCGCCAGCAGCTTGGAGGGTAGGAACACTGAAGCTTTCTTT.

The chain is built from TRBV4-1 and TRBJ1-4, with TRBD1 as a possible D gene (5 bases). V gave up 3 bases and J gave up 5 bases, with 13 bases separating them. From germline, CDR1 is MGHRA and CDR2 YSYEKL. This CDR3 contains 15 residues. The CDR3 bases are TGCGCCAGCAGCCATGACAGTGGGGGGAATGAAAAACTGTTTTTT. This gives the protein CASSHDSGGNEKLFF.

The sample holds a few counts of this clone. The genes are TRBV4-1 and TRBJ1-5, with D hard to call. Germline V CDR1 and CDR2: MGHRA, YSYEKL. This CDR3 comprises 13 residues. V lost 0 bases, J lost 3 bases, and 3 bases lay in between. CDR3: CASSQDPNQPQHF. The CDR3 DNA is TGCGCCAGCAGCCAAGACCCCAATCAGCCCCAGCATTTT.

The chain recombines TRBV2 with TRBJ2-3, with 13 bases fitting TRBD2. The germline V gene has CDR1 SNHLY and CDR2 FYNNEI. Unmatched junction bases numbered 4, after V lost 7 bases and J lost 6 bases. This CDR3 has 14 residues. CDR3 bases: TGTGCCAGCACCAGGACTAGCGGGGGTGATACGCAGTATTTT. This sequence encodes CASTRTSGGDTQYF. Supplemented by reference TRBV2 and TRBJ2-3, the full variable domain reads EPEVTQTPSHQVTQMGQEVILRCVPISNHLYFYWYRQILGQKVEFLVSFYNNEISEKSEIFDDQFSVERPDGSNFTLKIRSTKLEDSAMYFCASTRTSGGDTQYFGPGTRLTVL.

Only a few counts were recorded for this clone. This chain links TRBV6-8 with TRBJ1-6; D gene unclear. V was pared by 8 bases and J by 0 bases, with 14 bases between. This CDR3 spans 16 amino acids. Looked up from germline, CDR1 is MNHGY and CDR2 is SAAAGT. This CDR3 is CASQRFGSSYNSPLHF. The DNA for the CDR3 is TGTGCCAGCCAGAGGTTTGGGAGCTCCTATAATTCACCCCTCCACTTT.

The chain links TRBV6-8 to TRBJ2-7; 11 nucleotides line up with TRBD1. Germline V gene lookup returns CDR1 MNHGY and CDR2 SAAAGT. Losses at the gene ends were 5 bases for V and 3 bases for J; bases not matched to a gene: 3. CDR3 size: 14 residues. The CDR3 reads CASSRTGGFYEQYF. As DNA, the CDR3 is TGTGCCAGCAGTCGGACAGGGGGCTTCTACGAGCAGTACTTC.

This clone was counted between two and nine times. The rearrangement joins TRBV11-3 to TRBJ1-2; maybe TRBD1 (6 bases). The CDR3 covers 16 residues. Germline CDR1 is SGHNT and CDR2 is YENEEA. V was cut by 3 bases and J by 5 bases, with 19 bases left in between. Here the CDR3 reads CASSLPTTGLKYGYTF. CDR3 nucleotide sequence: TGTGCCAGCAGCTTGCCAACTACAGGGTTGAAATATGGCTACACCTTC.

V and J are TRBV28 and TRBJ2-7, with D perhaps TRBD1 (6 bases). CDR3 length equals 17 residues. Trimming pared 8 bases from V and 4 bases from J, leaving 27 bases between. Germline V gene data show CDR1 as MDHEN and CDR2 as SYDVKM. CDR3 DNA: TGTGCCAGCCACCCGGTGGGCCTAACAGGGTCACCATACGAGCAGTACTTC. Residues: CASHPVGLTGSPYEQYF. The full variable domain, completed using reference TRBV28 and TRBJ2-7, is DVKVTQSSRYLVKRTGEKVFLECVQDMDHENMFWYRQDPGLGLRLIYFSYDVKMKEKGDIPEGYSVSREKKERFSLILESASTNQTSMYLCASHPVGLTGSPYEQYFGPGTRLTVT.

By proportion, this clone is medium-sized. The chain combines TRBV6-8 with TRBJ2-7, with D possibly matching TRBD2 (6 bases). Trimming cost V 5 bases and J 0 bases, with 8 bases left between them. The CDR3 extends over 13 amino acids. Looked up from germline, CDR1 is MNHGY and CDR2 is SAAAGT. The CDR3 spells CASSRTTSYEQYF. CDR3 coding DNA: TGTGCCAGCAGTAGGACTACCTCCTACGAGCAGTACTTC.

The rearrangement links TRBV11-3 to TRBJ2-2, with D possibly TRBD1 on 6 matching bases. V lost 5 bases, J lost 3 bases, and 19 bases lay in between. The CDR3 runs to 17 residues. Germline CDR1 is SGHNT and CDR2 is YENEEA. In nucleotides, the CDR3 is TGTGCCAGCAGCCTGAGGGCGATCGAGGGGGACACCGGGGAGCTGTTTTTT. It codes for CASSLRAIEGDTGELFF. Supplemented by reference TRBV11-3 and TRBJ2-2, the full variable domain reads EAGVVQSPRYKIIEKKQPVAFWCNPISGHNTLYWYLQNLGQGPELLIRYENEEAVDDSQLPKDRFSAERLKGVDSTLKIQPAELGDSAVYLCASSLRAIEGDTGELFFGEGSRLTVL.

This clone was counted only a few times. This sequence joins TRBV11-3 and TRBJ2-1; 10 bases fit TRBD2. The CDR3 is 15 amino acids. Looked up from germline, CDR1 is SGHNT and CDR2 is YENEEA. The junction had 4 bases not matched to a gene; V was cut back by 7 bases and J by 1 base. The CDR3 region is CASTTSGDSYNEQFF. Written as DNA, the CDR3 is TGTGCCAGCACCACTAGCGGGGATTCCTACAATGAGCAGTTCTTC.